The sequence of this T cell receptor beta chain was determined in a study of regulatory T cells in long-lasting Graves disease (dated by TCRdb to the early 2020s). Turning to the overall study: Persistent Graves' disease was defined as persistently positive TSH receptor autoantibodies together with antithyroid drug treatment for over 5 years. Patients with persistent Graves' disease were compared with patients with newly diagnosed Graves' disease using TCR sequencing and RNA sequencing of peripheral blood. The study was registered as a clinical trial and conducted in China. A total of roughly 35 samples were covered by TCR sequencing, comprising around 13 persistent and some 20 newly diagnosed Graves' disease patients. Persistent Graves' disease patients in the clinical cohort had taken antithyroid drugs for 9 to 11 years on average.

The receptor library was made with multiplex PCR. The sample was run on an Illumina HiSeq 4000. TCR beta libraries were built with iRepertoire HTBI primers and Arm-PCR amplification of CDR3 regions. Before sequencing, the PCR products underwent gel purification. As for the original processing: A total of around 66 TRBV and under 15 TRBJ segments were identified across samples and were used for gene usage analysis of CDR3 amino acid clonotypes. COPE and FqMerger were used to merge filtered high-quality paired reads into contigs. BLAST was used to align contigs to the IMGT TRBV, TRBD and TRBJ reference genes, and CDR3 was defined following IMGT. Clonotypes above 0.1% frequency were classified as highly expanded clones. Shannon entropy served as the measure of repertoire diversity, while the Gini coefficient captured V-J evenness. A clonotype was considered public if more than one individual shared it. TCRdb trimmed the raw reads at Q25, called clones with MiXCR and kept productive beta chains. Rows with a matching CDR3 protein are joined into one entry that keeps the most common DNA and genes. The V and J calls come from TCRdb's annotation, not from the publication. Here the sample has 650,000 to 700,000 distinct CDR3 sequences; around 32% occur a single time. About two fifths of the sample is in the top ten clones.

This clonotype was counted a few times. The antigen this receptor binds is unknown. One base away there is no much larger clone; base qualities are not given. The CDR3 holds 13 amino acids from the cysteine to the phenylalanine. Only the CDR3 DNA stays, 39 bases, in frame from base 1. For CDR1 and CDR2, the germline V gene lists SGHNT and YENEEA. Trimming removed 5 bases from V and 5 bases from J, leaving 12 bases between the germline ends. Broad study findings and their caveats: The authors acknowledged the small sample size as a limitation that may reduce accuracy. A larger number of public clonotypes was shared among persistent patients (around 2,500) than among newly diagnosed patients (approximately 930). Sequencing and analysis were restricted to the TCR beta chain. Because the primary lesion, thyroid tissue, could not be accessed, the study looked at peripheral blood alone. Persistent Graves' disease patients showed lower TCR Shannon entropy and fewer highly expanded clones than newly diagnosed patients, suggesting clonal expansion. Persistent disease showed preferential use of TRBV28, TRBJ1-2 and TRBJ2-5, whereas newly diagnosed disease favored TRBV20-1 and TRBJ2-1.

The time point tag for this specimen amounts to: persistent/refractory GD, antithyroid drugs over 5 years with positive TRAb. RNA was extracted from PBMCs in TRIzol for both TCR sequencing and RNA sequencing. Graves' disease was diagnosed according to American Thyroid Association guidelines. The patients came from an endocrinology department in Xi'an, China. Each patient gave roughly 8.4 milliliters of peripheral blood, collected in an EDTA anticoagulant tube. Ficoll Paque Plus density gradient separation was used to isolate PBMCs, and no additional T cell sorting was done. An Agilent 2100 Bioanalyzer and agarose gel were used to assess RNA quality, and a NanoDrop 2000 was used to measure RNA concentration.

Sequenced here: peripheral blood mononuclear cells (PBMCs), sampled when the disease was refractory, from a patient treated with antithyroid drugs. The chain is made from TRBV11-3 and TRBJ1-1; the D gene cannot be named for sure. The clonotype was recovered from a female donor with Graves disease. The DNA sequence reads TGTGCCAGCAGCCGAGGGCCCAAGACTGAAGCTTTCTTT. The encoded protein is CASSRGPKTEAFF.